A single T cell receptor (beta chain) is shown here with its context. Its antigen is unknown. The sample comes from a study of shared clonotypes between healthy human individuals. V lost 2 bases to trimming and J lost 5 bases; unmatched junction nucleotides: 7. This CDR3 is built from 15 residues. Germline CDR1 is MNHNS and CDR2 is SASEGT. TCRdb's copy holds only in-frame clones and misses some; the assay was immunoSEQ multiplex PCR. The sample holds some 2,000,000 clones, approximately 94% seen once. Study results and caveats: The diversity represented, both genetic and in exposure history, was limited by few donors.

Sequenced material: naive CD4+ T cells sorted from blood. The subset: CD45RA+ positively selected. V usage is TRBV6-1 and J usage is TRBJ2-3; 7 nucleotides align to TRBD1. This clonotype was sampled from a man younger than 30 in good health. CDR3 in DNA: TGTGCCAGCAGTGAATTAGGCAGGGGGATAGATACGCAGTATTTT. This encodes CASSELGRGIDTQYF.